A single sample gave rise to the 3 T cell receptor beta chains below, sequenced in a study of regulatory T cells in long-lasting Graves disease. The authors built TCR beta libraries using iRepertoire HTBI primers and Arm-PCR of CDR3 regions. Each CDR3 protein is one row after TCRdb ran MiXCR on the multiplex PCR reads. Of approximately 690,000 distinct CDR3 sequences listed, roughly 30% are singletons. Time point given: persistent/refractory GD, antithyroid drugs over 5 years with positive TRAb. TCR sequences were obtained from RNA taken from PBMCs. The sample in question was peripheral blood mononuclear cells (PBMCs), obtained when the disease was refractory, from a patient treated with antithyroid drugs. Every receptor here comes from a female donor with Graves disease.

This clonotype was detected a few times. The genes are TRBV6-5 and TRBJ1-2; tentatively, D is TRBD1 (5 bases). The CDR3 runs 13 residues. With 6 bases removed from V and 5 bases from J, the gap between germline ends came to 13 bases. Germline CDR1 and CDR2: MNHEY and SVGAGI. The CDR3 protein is CASSYDSPYGYTF. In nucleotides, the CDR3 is TGTGCCAGCAGCTACGACAGCCCTTATGGCTACACCTTC.

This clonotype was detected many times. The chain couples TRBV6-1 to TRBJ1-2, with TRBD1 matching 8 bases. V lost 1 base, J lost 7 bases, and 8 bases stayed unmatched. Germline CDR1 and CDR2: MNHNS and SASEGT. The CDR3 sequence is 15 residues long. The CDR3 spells CASSEGRGPVFGYTF. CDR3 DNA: TGTGCCAGCAGTGAAGGCAGGGGGCCGGTATTTGGCTACACCTTC.

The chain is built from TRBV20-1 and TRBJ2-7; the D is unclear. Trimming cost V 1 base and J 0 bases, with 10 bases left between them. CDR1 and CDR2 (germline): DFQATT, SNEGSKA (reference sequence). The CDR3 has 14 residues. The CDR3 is CSARAGTTSYEQYF. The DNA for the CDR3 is TGCAGTGCTAGAGCCGGAACCACCTCCTACGAGCAGTACTTC.